This TCR beta chain was observed in a study of T cell responses to AZD1222 COVID-19 vaccine. CDR1 and CDR2 from the germline V gene are SEHNR and FQNEAQ (reference sequence). This CDR3 is 17 amino acids long. Deletions cut 5 bases from V and 2 bases from J, with 22 bases between. The assay was immunoSEQ multiplex PCR, and TCRdb's table has in-frame clones only and misses some. The table includes about 120,000 clones, 90% to 95% detected once. The sample was peripheral blood, taken on day 0 of AZD1222 vaccination. The source of this sequence is an adult in good health. The chain is built from TRBV7-9 and TRBJ2-7, with D tentatively TRBD1 (6 bases). The CDR3 here is CASSPTPRTATPYEQYF. CDR3 sequence (DNA): TGTGCCAGCAGCCCTACCCCCCGGACAGCAACCCCCTACGAGCAGTACTTC.